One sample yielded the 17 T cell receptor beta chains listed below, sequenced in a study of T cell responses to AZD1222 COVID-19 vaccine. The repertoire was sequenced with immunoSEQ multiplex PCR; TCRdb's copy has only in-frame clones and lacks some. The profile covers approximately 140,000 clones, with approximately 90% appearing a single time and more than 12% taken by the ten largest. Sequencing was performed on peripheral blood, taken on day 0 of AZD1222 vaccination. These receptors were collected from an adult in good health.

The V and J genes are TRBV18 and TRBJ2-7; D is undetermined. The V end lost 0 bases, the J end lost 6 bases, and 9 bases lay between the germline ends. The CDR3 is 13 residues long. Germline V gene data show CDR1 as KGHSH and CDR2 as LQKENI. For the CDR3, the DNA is TGTGCCAGCTCACCACCGAACGACTCCGAGCAGTACTTC. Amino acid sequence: CASSPPNDSEQYF.

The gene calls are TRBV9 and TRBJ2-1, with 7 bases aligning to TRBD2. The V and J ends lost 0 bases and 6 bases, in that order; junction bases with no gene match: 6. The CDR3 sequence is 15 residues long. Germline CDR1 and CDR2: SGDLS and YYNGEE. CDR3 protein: CASSVAPGGSNEQFF. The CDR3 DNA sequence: TGTGCCAGCAGCGTAGCGCCGGGAGGAAGCAATGAGCAGTTCTTC.

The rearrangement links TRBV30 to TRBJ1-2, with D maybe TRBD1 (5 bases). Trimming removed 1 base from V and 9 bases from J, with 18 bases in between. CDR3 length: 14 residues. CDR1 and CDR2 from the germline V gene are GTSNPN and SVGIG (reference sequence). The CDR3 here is CAWSEQALSISYTF. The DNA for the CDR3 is TGTGCCTGGAGTGAACAGGCGCTCTCTATAAGCTACACCTTC.

The CDR3 DNA follows: TGTGCCAGCTCACCGGGGTCCGCCGCCACTGAAGCTTTCTTT. Translated, it gives CASSPGSAATEAFF. The chain combines TRBV18 with TRBJ1-1, with D unresolved. Trimming took 3 bases from V and 4 from J, leaving 12 bases between them. CDR1 KGHSH and CDR2 LQKENI come from the germline V gene. The CDR3 runs to 14 residues.

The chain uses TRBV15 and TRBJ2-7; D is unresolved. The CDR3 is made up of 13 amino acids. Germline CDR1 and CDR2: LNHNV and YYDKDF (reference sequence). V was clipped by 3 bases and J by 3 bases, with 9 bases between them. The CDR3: CATSSTHGYEQYF. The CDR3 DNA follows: TGTGCCACCAGCAGTACTCACGGCTACGAGCAGTACTTC.

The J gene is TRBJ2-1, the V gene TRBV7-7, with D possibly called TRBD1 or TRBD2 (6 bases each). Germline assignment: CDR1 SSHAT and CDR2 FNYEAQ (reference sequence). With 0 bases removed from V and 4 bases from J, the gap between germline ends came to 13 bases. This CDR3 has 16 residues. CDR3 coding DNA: TGTGCCAGCAGCTTAGCCGCGGGACACTCTTACAATGAGCAGTTCTTC. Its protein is CASSLAAGHSYNEQFF.

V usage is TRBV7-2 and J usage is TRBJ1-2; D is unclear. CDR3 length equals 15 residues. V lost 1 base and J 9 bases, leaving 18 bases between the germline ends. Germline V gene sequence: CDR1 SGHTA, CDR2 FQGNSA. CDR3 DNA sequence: TGTGCCAGCAGCTTAGGCTCCAGGAACTCGGGCCGCTACACCTTC. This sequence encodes CASSLGSRNSGRYTF.

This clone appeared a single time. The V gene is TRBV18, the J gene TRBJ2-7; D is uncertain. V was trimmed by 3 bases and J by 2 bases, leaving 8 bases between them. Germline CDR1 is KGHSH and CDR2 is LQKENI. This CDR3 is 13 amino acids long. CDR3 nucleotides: TGTGCCAGCTCACCGGTCCCCGCCTACGAGCAGTACTTC. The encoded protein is CASSPVPAYEQYF.

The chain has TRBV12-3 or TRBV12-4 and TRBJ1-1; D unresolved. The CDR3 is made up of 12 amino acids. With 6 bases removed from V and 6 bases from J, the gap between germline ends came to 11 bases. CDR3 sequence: CASRSILPEAFF. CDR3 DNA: TGTGCCAGCAGATCAATCTTGCCTGAAGCTTTCTTT.

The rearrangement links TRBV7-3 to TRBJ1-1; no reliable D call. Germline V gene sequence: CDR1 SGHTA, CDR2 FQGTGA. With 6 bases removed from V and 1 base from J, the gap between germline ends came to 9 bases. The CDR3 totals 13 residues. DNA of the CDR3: TGTGCCAGCAGGGTAGCGGGGAACACTGAAGCTTTCTTT. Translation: CASRVAGNTEAFF.

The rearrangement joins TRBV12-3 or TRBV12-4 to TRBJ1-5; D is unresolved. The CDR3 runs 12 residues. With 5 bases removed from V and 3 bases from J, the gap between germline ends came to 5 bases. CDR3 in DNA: TGTGCCAGCAGTCGGAACAATCAGCCCCAGCATTTT. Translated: CASSRNNQPQHF.

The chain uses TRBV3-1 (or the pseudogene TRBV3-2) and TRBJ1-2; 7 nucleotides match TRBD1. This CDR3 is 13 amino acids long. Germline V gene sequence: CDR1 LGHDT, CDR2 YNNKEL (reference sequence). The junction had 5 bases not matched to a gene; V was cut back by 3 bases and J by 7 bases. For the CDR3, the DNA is TGTGCCAGCAGCCACCTACAGGGGAGTGGCTACACCTTC. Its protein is CASSHLQGSGYTF.

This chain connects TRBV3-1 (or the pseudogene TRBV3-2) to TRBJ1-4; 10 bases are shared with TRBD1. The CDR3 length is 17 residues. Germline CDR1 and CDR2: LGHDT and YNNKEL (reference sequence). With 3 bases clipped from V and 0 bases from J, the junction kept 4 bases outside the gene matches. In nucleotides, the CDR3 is TGTGCCAGCAGCCACAAAGGACAGGGGGCAACTAATGAAAAACTGTTTTTT. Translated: CASSHKGQGATNEKLFF.

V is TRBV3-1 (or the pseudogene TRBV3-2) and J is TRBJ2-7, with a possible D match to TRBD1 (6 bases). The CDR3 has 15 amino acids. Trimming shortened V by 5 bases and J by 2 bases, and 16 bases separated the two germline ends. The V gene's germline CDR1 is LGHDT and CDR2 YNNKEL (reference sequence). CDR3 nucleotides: TGTGCCAGCAGCGCCAGTGGGGCAGGGGCCTACGAGCAGTACTTC. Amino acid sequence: CASSASGAGAYEQYF.

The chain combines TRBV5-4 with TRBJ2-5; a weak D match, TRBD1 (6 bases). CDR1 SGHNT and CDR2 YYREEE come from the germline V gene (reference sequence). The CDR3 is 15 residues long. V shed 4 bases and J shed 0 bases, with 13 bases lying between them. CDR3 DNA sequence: TGTGCCAGCAGCGCGGGTACAGGGTACCAAGAGACCCAGTACTTC. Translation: CASSAGTGYQETQYF.

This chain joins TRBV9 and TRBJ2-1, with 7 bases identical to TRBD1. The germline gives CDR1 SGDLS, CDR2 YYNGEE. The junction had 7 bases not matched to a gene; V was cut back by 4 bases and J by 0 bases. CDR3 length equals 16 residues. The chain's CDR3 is CASSSIAGGSYNEQFF. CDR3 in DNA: TGTGCCAGCAGCAGCATAGCAGGGGGCTCCTACAATGAGCAGTTCTTC.

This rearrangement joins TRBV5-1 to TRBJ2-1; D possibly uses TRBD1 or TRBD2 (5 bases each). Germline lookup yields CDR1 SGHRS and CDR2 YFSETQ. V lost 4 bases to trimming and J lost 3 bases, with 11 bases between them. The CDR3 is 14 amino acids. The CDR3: CASSRDLSYNEQFF. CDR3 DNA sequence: TGCGCCAGCAGCAGGGACCTTAGCTACAATGAGCAGTTCTTC.